This T cell receptor (beta chain) was identified during a study of graft-versus-host responses after intestinal transplantation. Study-wide background: Induction using anti-thymocyte globulin, followed by tacrolimus and steroids for 2 to 4 years, was given to all recipients. Study-level findings and limits: In patients with graft-donor T cell macrochimerism, allograft graft-versus-host to host-versus-graft clonal ratios were high. Present in recipient marrow, GvH clones included some that appeared first in ileum or blood. Early post-transplant HvG declines showed an association with peak circulating GvH clone levels.

The data were produced by immunoSEQ multiplex PCR, yet TCRdb's version contains in-frame clones alone and is incomplete. The sample has roughly 17,000 clones; approximately 79% are singletons. Both intraepithelial and lamina propria lymphocytes were released by processing graft tissue. CDR3 length: 14 amino acids. CDR1 and CDR2 from the germline V gene are SGHVS and FQNEAQ. V lost 1 base and J lost 6, with 11 bases in between. Note on this clone: Its antigen remains unknown.

The receptor was isolated from a human patient who received an intestinal transplant, so some T cells may come from the graft donor. The rearrangement links TRBV7-8 to TRBJ2-3; D remains unclear. Source: ileum tissue, taken 17 days after transplant. This CDR3 reads CASSLGVSWDTQYF. The CDR3 DNA reads as TGTGCCAGCAGCTTAGGAGTTAGCTGGGATACGCAGTATTTT. Full variable domain (outside the CDR3, taken from reference TRBV7-8 and TRBJ2-3): GAGVSQSPRYKVAKRGQDVALRCDPISGHVSLFWYQQALGQGPEFLTYFQNEAQLDKSGLPSDRFFAERPEGSVSTLKIQRTQQEDSAVYLCASSLGVSWDTQYFGPGTRLTVL.